This T cell receptor beta chain emerged from a study of T-cell reconstitution after alpha-beta-depleted transplantation in children. Unique molecular identifiers were built into the TCRbeta library. MiXCR, run by TCRdb on the PCR reads, gives a single entry per CDR3 protein. The sample lists about 610,000 distinct CDR3 sequences; roughly 10% were seen once. The TCR originated in a human donor who donated a stem cell graft to a child with acute myeloid leukemia. The sample in question was PBMCs from the stem cell graft donor, obtained from the stem cell graft.

DNA of the CDR3: TGTGCCAGCAGCTTAGTACATCGCTCGGAAGAGACCCAGTACTTC. Residues: CASSLVHRSEETQYF. The rearrangement uses TRBV7-2 and TRBJ2-5, with D unclear. Germline V lookup: CDR1 SGHTA, CDR2 FQGNSA. CDR3 length: 15 amino acids. Trimming took 1 base from V and 3 from J, leaving 12 bases between them.